The entry that follows covers one TCR beta chain sequence. The antigen is undetermined. The source of the sample is a study of cytomegalovirus exposure and HLA in healthy donors. Findings and caveats of the study: Cytomegalovirus-associated TCR beta chains were listed, numbering approximately 150.

V shed 3 bases, J shed 3 bases, and the junction held 8 bases outside the gene matches. The CDR3 runs 15 residues. Germline V gene sequence: CDR1 SGHRS, CDR2 YFSETQ. The PCR used 60 Vbeta and 13 Jbeta primers. Generated by immunoSEQ multiplex PCR, the TCRdb table keeps only in-frame clones and is missing some. The table lists some 130,000 clones, approximately 80% of them singletons. The chain joins TRBV5-1 to TRBJ1-1; 7 bases align to TRBD1. Sequencing input: PBMCs. This TCR was recovered from a man between 25 and 39 years old in good health and CMV-seronegative. The CDR3 loop is CASSSWAGQYTEAFF. The CDR3 DNA reads TGCGCCAGCAGCTCTTGGGCGGGACAGTACACTGAAGCTTTCTTT.